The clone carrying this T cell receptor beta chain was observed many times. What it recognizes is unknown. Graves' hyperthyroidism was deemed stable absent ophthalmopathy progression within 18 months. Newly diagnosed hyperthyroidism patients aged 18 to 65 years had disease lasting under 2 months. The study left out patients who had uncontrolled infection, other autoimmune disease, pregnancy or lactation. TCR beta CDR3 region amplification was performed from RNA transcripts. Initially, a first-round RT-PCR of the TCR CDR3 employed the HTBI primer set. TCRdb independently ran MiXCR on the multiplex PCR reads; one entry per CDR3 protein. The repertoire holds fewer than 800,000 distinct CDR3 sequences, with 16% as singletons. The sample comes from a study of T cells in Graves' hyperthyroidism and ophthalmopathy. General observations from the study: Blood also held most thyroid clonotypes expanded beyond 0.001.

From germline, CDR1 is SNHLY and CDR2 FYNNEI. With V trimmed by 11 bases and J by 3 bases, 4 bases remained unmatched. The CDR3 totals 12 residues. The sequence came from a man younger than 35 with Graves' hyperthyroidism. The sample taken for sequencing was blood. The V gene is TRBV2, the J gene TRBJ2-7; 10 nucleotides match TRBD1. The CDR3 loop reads CAGRDRGYEQYF. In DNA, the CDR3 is TGTGCCGGCCGGGACAGGGGCTACGAGCAGTACTTC. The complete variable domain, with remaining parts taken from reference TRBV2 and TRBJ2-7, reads EPEVTQTPSHQVTQMGQEVILRCVPISNHLYFYWYRQILGQKVEFLVSFYNNEISEKSEIFDDQFSVERPDGSNFTLKIRSTKLEDSAMYFCAGRDRGYEQYFGPGTRLTVT.